What follows are 23 T cell receptor beta chains derived from one specimen sequenced in a study of cytomegalovirus exposure and HLA in healthy donors. It was with 60 Vbeta and 13 Jbeta primers that the PCR ran. Here immunoSEQ multiplex PCR was the method, and the copy in TCRdb shows in-frame clones only, minus some. Listed are about 40,000 clones; 6.2% falls within the top ten. The material sequenced was PBMCs. The source is a man aged 30 to 39 in good health and CMV-seronegative.

The chain employs TRBV5-1 and TRBJ2-5; 7 positions match TRBD2. Germline trimming cut 4 bases from V and 2 bases from J; bases unmatched to any gene: 8. Per the germline V gene, CDR1 is SGHRS and CDR2 is YFSETQ. This CDR3 spans 15 amino acids. The CDR3 nucleotides read TGCGCCAGCAGCGCGCGGGGGAGCGTACAAGAGACCCAGTACTTC. This sequence encodes CASSARGSVQETQYF.

The genes are TRBV4-2 and TRBJ2-1; TRBD2 matches 8 bases. Germline V gives CDR1 LGHNA, CDR2 YNFKEQ. The CDR3 sequence is 15 residues long. With V trimmed by 4 bases and J by 3 bases, 5 bases remained unmatched. CDR3 loop: CASSRPGLGYNEQFF. DNA of the CDR3: TGTGCCAGCAGCCGACCGGGACTAGGCTACAATGAGCAGTTCTTC.

The chain recombines TRBV10-3 with TRBJ2-5; 10 bases agree with TRBD2. The V gene end was trimmed by 7 bases and the J gene end by 1 base; junction bases not matched to a gene: 6. Germline-derived CDR1 and CDR2 are ENHRY and SYGVKD. The CDR3 has 15 residues. The CDR3: CAIKFTSGTQETQYF. In nucleotides, the CDR3 is TGTGCCATCAAGTTCACTAGCGGGACCCAAGAGACCCAGTACTTC.

CDR3 in amino acids: CASSIQLASVGSEQFF. CDR3 DNA sequence: TGTGCCAGTAGTATCCAACTAGCGAGCGTGGGGAGTGAGCAGTTCTTC. V and J are TRBV19 and TRBJ2-1, with 7 bases fitting TRBD2. The length of the CDR3 is 16 residues. Germline V gene data show CDR1 as LNHDA and CDR2 as SQIVND (reference sequence). The V and J ends lost 3 bases and 9 bases, in that order; junction bases with no gene match: 14.

V and J are TRBV7-9 and TRBJ1-3, with TRBD1 as a possible D gene (5 bases). The germline CDR1 and CDR2 sequences are SEHNR and FQNEAQ (reference sequence). The germline V and J ends were trimmed by 3 bases and 7 bases, with 10 bases remaining between them. The CDR3 runs 13 residues. CDR3 bases: TGTGCCAGCAGCTTGGGAGGGGAGAACACCATATATTTT. It encodes CASSLGGENTIYF. The full variable domain, its missing parts supplied by reference TRBV7-9 and TRBJ1-3, is DTGVSQNPRHKITKRGQNVTFRCDPISEHNRLYWYRQTLGQGPEFLTYFQNEAQLEKSRLLSDRFSAERPKGSFSTLEIQRTEQGDSAMYLCASSLGGENTIYFGEGSWLTVV.

This chain uses TRBV29-1 with TRBJ2-7; tentative D call: TRBD2 (6 bases). Germline CDR1 reads SQVTM; CDR2 reads ANQGSEA. V shed 0 bases and J shed 2 bases, with 14 bases lying between them. This CDR3 is built from 15 residues. In DNA, the CDR3 is TGCAGCGTTGAAGAGGTGACTAGTCCCCCCTACGAGCAGTACTTC. It is translated as CSVEEVTSPPYEQYF.

The V call is TRBV29-1, the J call TRBJ1-2, with D tentatively TRBD1 (6 bases). Trimming took 5 bases from V and 2 from J, leaving 15 bases between them. The CDR3 covers 14 residues. Germline V gene sequence: CDR1 SQVTM, CDR2 ANQGSEA. CDR3 coding DNA: TGCAGCGTTCATTTAGGACAGCCCAACTATGGCTACACCTTC. Translated: CSVHLGQPNYGYTF.

V is TRBV19 and J is TRBJ1-6; TRBD1 aligns across 7 bases. Looked up from germline, CDR1 is LNHDA and CDR2 is SQIVND (reference sequence). This CDR3 has 18 amino acids. V shed 4 bases and J 0 bases; nucleotides not matched to a gene: 9. The CDR3 DNA sequence: TGTGCCAGTAGTACCCGGACAGGCCGGAGCTCCTATAATTCACCCCTCCACTTT. Its protein is CASSTRTGRSSYNSPLHF.

V and J are TRBV27 and TRBJ1-6; D possibly corresponds to TRBD1 (6 bases). V was pared by 4 bases and J by 0 bases, with 10 bases between. CDR1 is MNHEY, CDR2 SMNVEV, per germline (reference sequence). This CDR3 contains 16 residues. CDR3 sequence reads: CASSYRDSSYNSPLHF. The CDR3 DNA is TGTGCCAGCAGTTACAGGGATAGCTCCTATAATTCACCCCTCCACTTT.

This chain links TRBV6-5 with TRBJ2-7; a possible D gene is TRBD1 (6 bases). V lost 0 bases to trimming and J lost 3 bases, with 12 bases between them. Germline V gene sequence: CDR1 MNHEY, CDR2 SVGAGI. The CDR3 consists of 15 residues. For the CDR3, the DNA is TGTGCCAGCAGTTACTCGATGGGGGCGAACTACGAGCAGTACTTC. This codes for CASSYSMGANYEQYF.

This chain uses TRBV29-1 with TRBJ2-1, with TRBD2 matching over 13 bases. The CDR3 loop spans 13 amino acids. Germline lookup yields CDR1 SQVTM and CDR2 ANQGSEA. V shed 6 bases and J 9 bases; nucleotides not matched to a gene: 5. Written as DNA, the CDR3 is TGCAGCGTCTCCGGGACTAGCGGGATTGAGCAGTTCTTC. Its protein is CSVSGTSGIEQFF.

The chain combines TRBV5-1 with TRBJ2-2; D might be TRBD1 (6 bases). The length of the CDR3 is 14 residues. V gave up 6 bases and J gave up 3 bases, with 12 bases separating them. CDR1 is SGHRS and CDR2 is YFSETQ in the germline V gene. The CDR3 nucleotides are TGCGCCAGCAATGTACAGGGAGACACCGGGGAGCTGTTTTTT. The encoded protein is CASNVQGDTGELFF.

The V gene is TRBV6-1, the J gene TRBJ2-7; D is perhaps TRBD2 (5 bases). This CDR3 region has 14 residues. V dropped 0 bases and J dropped 3 bases, with 9 bases sitting between them. Germline CDR1 and CDR2: MNHNS and SASEGT. The CDR3 is CASSEALADYEQYF. The CDR3 DNA follows: TGTGCCAGCAGTGAAGCGCTAGCAGACTACGAGCAGTACTTC.

The chain recombines TRBV15 with TRBJ2-1, with TRBD1 matching 8 bases. Germline CDR1 is LNHNV and CDR2 is YYDKDF (reference sequence). The junction had 11 bases not matched to a gene; V was cut back by 3 bases and J by 10 bases. The length of the CDR3 is 15 residues. The CDR3 here is CATSRAGTGIREQFF. The CDR3 region has the DNA TGTGCCACCAGCAGGGCCGGGACAGGCATACGCGAGCAGTTCTTC.

The genes are TRBV27 and TRBJ2-1; possible D gene TRBD2, 5 bases. V lost 7 bases and J lost 6, with 19 bases in between. Germline V gives CDR1 MNHEY, CDR2 SMNVEV (reference sequence). This CDR3 has 15 residues. The CDR3 sequence: CASTKAPQTTNEQFF. The CDR3, as DNA: TGTGCCAGCACTAAGGCACCCCAGACTACCAATGAGCAGTTCTTC.

The gene calls are TRBV30 and TRBJ1-1, with a possible D match to TRBD1 (5 bases). Trimming removed 2 bases at V and 6 bases at J, with 13 bases between. The germline gives CDR1 GTSNPN, CDR2 SVGIG (reference sequence). This CDR3 has 13 amino acids. CDR3: CAWSKGDLSEAFF. The CDR3 nucleotides read TGTGCCTGGAGTAAAGGGGATTTGTCTGAAGCTTTCTTT.

To note about this clone: Germline and junction disagree at one end, which may indicate a read error. CDR3 sequence: CATSSGQGNQHQHF. The CDR3 bases are TGTGCCACCAGCTCTGGACAGGGAAATCAGCACCAGCATTTT. The chain carries TRBV15 and TRBJ1-5; 8 bases fit TRBD1. There are 14 residues in the CDR3. CDR1 and CDR2 from the germline V gene are LNHNV and YYDKDF (reference sequence).

The chain combines TRBV7-9 with TRBJ1-1, with 8 bases identical to TRBD1. J gave up 1 base and V 3 bases, and 7 bases lay outside the gene matches. The CDR3 contains 16 residues. Germline V gene data show CDR1 as SEHNR and CDR2 as FQNEAQ (reference sequence). This CDR3 reads CASSLGGTGTNTEAFF. The CDR3 coding sequence is TGTGCCAGCAGCTTGGGGGGGACAGGAACGAACACTGAAGCTTTCTTT.

The CDR3 region has the DNA TGTGCCATCAGTGAGTCACCCCAGACAGGGCGAGCCTACGAGCAGTACTTC. Protein: CAISESPQTGRAYEQYF. V and J are TRBV10-3 and TRBJ2-7; TRBD1 agrees at 7 bases. The length of the CDR3 is 17 residues. Germline loops: CDR1 ENHRY, CDR2 SYGVKD. V lost 0 bases, J lost 2 bases, and 10 bases stayed unmatched.

The chain has TRBV7-8 and TRBJ1-5, with D perhaps TRBD1 (5 bases). The CDR3 runs to 18 residues. Germline V lookup: CDR1 SGHVS, CDR2 FQNEAQ. The V end lost 0 bases, the J end lost 0 bases, and 15 bases lay between the germline ends. The CDR3 nucleotides are TGTGCCAGCAGCTTAGCGGCAGGAGGGGCTGGTAGCAATCAGCCCCAGCATTTT. It encodes CASSLAAGGAGSNQPQHF.

The CDR3 DNA reads as TGTGCCAGCAGCTTAGTAAGGGCGGGGGGCTACACCTTC. It encodes CASSLVRAGGYTF. J is TRBJ1-2 and V is TRBV7-8; no reliable D call. The V end lost 1 base, the J end lost 8 bases, and 11 bases lay between the germline ends. The CDR3 is 13 amino acids. Germline-derived CDR1 and CDR2 are SGHVS and FQNEAQ.

On this clone: One end of the junction is discordant with germline, which a read error may explain. The V gene is TRBV5-6, the J gene TRBJ1-1; 7 nucleotides line up with TRBD1. Germline assignment: CDR1 SGHDT and CDR2 YYEEEE. The CDR3 sequence is 15 residues long. The chain's CDR3 is CASSGTVRMNTEDFF. The CDR3 region has the DNA TGTGCCAGCAGCGGGACAGTCCGAATGAACACTGAAGATTTCTTT.

The rearrangement links TRBV7-2 to TRBJ1-5, with 8 bases fitting TRBD1. Germline V gene lookup returns CDR1 SGHTA and CDR2 FQGNSA. With 3 bases clipped from V and 5 bases from J, the junction kept 6 bases outside the gene matches. The CDR3 has 15 amino acids. Written as DNA, the CDR3 is TGTGCCAGCAGCTTCGACACAGGGGGGTATCAGCCCCAGCATTTT. It yields the protein CASSFDTGGYQPQHF.